The rows below give T cell receptor beta chains drawn from one sample of a study of blood T cell repertoires in COVID-19. Assay used: immunoSEQ multiplex PCR; TCRdb lists only in-frame clones, some missing. The data hold roughly 8,000 clones, with under 85% observed a single time. The source material was peripheral blood. These receptors originate from a human donor in a cohort sampled during active COVID-19. Each CDR3 is given without its conserved first and last residue. A D gene is named only where the DNA matches it firmly.

d_gene: TRBD1; j_gene: TRBJ1-1; len: 12; v_gene: TRBV15; CDR3aa: ATSGDRRNTEAF
d_gene: .; j_gene: TRBJ2-1; len: 14; v_gene: TRBV6-5; CDR3aa: ASSYLGQGSYNEQF
d_gene: TRBD1; j_gene: TRBJ1-1; len: 10; v_gene: TRBV11-3; CDR3aa: ASSRTGLGAF
d_gene: TRBD1; j_gene: TRBJ1-4; len: 11; v_gene: TRBV19; CDR3aa: ASTLGTGEKLF
d_gene: TRBD2; j_gene: TRBJ2-1; len: 13; v_gene: TRBV4-1; CDR3aa: ASSQTSGGWDEQF
d_gene: TRBD2; j_gene: TRBJ2-5; len: 14; v_gene: TRBV6-6; CDR3aa: ASRDGTSGNQETQY
d_gene: .; j_gene: TRBJ1-1; len: 13; v_gene: TRBV7-9; CDR3aa: ASSLSTGVGTEAF
d_gene: TRBD1; j_gene: TRBJ1-5; len: 14; v_gene: TRBV4-2; CDR3aa: ASSQGGGQANQPQH
d_gene: .; j_gene: TRBJ2-6; len: 14; v_gene: TRBV6-1; CDR3aa: ASSVTQGSGANVLT
d_gene: .; j_gene: TRBJ1-6; len: 12; v_gene: TRBV10-3; CDR3aa: AISESDLFSPLH
d_gene: .; j_gene: TRBJ2-1; len: 10; v_gene: TRBV3-1/TRBV3-2; CDR3aa: ASSQAFLEQF
d_gene: .; j_gene: TRBJ2-5; len: 14; v_gene: TRBV10-1; CDR3aa: ASSEAIGGGKETQY
d_gene: TRBD2; j_gene: TRBJ2-1; len: 14; v_gene: TRBV18; CDR3aa: ASSPPWRELDNEQF
d_gene: TRBD1; j_gene: TRBJ2-4; len: 13; v_gene: TRBV6-2/TRBV6-3; CDR3aa: ASSVGQAAKNIQY
d_gene: .; j_gene: TRBJ2-7; len: 13; v_gene: TRBV2; CDR3aa: ASSEGSVAPGEQY
d_gene: .; j_gene: TRBJ2-3; len: 13; v_gene: TRBV29-1; CDR3aa: SVEFGLRGTDTQY
d_gene: .; j_gene: TRBJ2-3; len: 13; v_gene: TRBV11-2; CDR3aa: ASSLASGWTDTQY
d_gene: .; j_gene: TRBJ1-3; len: 9; v_gene: TRBV11-2; CDR3aa: ASSTGNTIY
d_gene: TRBD2; j_gene: TRBJ2-1; len: 13; v_gene: TRBV7-3; CDR3aa: ASSLSGGPYNEQF
d_gene: .; j_gene: TRBJ1-3; len: 10; v_gene: TRBV11-2; CDR3aa: ASSSQGNTIY
d_gene: TRBD1; j_gene: TRBJ2-7; len: 16; v_gene: TRBV7-2; CDR3aa: ASSPHYPGTGGAYEQY